The rows below give T cell receptor beta chains drawn from one sample of a study of cytomegalovirus exposure and HLA in healthy donors. The table came from immunoSEQ multiplex PCR; TCRdb's copy has only in-frame clones and leaves some out. The sample shows 150,000 or so clones, over 70% of them seen only once. The sample was PBMCs. These receptors all stem from a woman in her 50s in good health and CMV-seropositive. Both conserved end residues are part of each CDR3. D genes are given only for firm matches. Some rows mark clone size as missing; the rest say once, few, many or name a class of expanded clone.

TRBJ2-6 | TRBV7-3 | 17 | NA | NA | CASSKTGSSSGANVLTF | TGTGCCAGCAGCAAAACAGGGTCGAGCTCTGGGGCCAACGTCCTGACTTTC
TRBJ2-7 | TRBV7-9 | 13 | TRBD2 | NA | CASSREGSYEQYF | TGTGCCAGCAGCCGGGAGGGCTCCTACGAGCAGTACTTC
TRBJ2-7 | TRBV28 | 17 | NA | once | CASSSPLGALSSYEQYF | TGTGCCAGCAGTTCCCCCTTAGGAGCGCTGAGCTCCTACGAGCAGTACTTC
TRBJ2-3 | TRBV29-1 | 13 | TRBD2 | NA | CSVAGGPTDTQYF | TGCAGCGTAGCGGGAGGGCCCACAGATACGCAGTATTTT
TRBJ1-4 | TRBV5-6 | 16 | NA | NA | CASTLGGTREHEKLFF | TGTGCCAGCACCCTTGGGGGGACGCGGGAGCATGAAAAACTGTTTTTT
TRBJ2-1 | TRBV5-6 | 16 | NA | NA | CASSLPDFASYNEQFF | TGTGCCAGCAGCTTGCCGGACTTCGCCTCCTACAATGAGCAGTTCTTC
TRBJ2-3 | TRBV28 | 13 | NA | NA | CASSQGPTDTQYF | TGTGCCAGCAGTCAGGGGCCCACAGATACGCAGTATTTT
TRBJ2-7 | TRBV11-3 | 11 | NA | NA | CASSQRGEQYF | TGTGCCAGCAGCCAAAGGGGCGAGCAGTACTTC
TRBJ2-1 | TRBV5-1 | 16 | TRBD1 | once | CASSLGTGNTYNEQFF | TGCGCCAGCAGCCTGGGGACAGGAAACACTTACAATGAGCAGTTCTTC
TRBJ2-7 | TRBV6-5 | 16 | TRBD2 | NA | CASSYQSSGTSYEQYF | TGTGCCAGCAGTTACCAATCTAGCGGGACGTCCTACGAGCAGTACTTC
TRBJ2-5 | TRBV5-4 | 12 | TRBD2 | once | CASSLMGGEQYF | TGTGCCAGCAGCTTGATGGGGGGGGAGCAGTACTTC
TRBJ2-7 | TRBV7-2 | 13 | TRBD1 | NA | CASSYKGQDEQYF | TGTGCCAGCAGCTACAAGGGACAGGACGAGCAGTACTTC
TRBJ1-2 | TRBV19 | 14 | TRBD1 | NA | CASRSTGGHYGYTF | TGTGCCAGTAGATCTACAGGGGGCCACTATGGCTACACCTTC
TRBJ2-4 | TRBV6-1 | 14 | NA | NA | CASSDSRGWSSQYF | TGTGCCAGCAGTGATTCCAGGGGATGGAGCAGTCAGTACTTC
TRBJ1-4 | TRBV5-4 | 16 | TRBD1 | NA | CASSLDRGATNEKLFF | TGTGCCAGCAGCTTGGACAGGGGTGCAACTAATGAAAAACTGTTTTTT
TRBJ2-7 | TRBV7-9 | 16 | NA | NA | CASSLVAGRGSYEQYF | TGTGCCAGCAGCTTAGTCGCAGGGCGTGGGTCCTACGAGCAGTACTTC
TRBJ1-1 | TRBV29-1 | 11 | TRBD1 | NA | CSLGTASEAFF | TGCAGCCTTGGGACAGCCTCAGAAGCTTTCTTT
TRBJ1-2 | TRBV7-2 | 11 | NA | once | CASSPTDGYTF | TGTGCCAGCAGCCCAACGGATGGCTACACCTTC
TRBJ2-1 | TRBV28 | 17 | NA | once | CASSQAAGAIVLNEQFF | TGTGCCAGCAGTCAAGCGGCGGGGGCAATCGTGCTTAATGAGCAGTTCTTC
TRBJ2-3 | TRBV5-1 | 16 | TRBD1 | NA | CASSLTGGSLRDTQYF | TGCGCCAGCAGCTTAACAGGGGGAAGCCTTAGAGATACGCAGTATTTT
TRBJ1-1 | TRBV28 | 12 | TRBD1 | NA | CASSTGVGEAFF | TGTGCCAGCAGTACAGGGGTGGGTGAAGCTTTCTTT
TRBJ1-1 | TRBV12-5 | 17 | NA | NA | CASGLVGLRGWVSEAFF | TGTGCTAGTGGTTTGGTTGGCCTCCGGGGGTGGGTTTCTGAAGCTTTCTTT
TRBJ1-1 | TRBV7-9 | 15 | NA | NA | CASSSRVGGNTEAFF | TGTGCCAGCAGCTCCCGGGTGGGGGGGAACACTGAAGCTTTCTTT
TRBJ1-2 | TRBV7-2 | 13 | NA | few | CASTGGANYGYTF | TGTGCCAGCACCGGGGGAGCTAACTATGGCTACACCTTC
TRBJ2-3 | TRBV7-9 | 14 | NA | NA | CASTRRLVADTQYF | TGTGCCAGCACGCGGAGGCTCGTTGCAGATACGCAGTATTTT
TRBJ2-1 | TRBV6-6 | 13 | TRBD2 | many | CASGLAGDGEQFF | TGTGCCAGCGGACTAGCGGGGGATGGTGAGCAGTTCTTC
TRBJ1-2 | TRBV5-1 | 14 | NA | NA | CASSLEVRVYGYTF | TGCGCCAGCAGCTTGGAGGTGAGGGTCTATGGCTACACCTTC
TRBJ1-1 | TRBV14 | 13 | NA | NA | CASSLSGAAEAFF | TGTGCCAGCAGCCTTTCAGGGGCCGCTGAAGCTTTCTTT
TRBJ1-2 | TRBV5-1 | 14 | TRBD1 | NA | CASSPEGAGYGYTF | TGCGCCAGCAGCCCCGAGGGGGCGGGATATGGCTACACCTTC
TRBJ2-1 | TRBV19 | 17 | TRBD2 | NA | CASSISRLAGLRNEQFF | TGTGCCAGTAGTATAAGTAGACTAGCGGGGCTTCGAAATGAGCAGTTCTTC
TRBJ1-3 | TRBV19 | 16 | TRBD1 | once | CASSIFTGGSGNTIYF | TGTGCCAGTAGTATCTTCACAGGGGGGAGTGGAAACACCATATATTTT
TRBJ1-2 | TRBV4-3 | 14 | NA | NA | CASSQGGAVYGYTF | TGCGCCAGCAGCCAAGGCGGGGCGGTATATGGCTACACCTTC
TRBJ2-7 | TRBV28 | 15 | TRBD2 | NA | CASSRVGAGAYEQYF | TGTGCCAGCAGCCGCGTCGGGGCGGGGGCCTACGAGCAGTACTTC
TRBJ1-5 | TRBV19 | 15 | NA | NA | CASSIDKGERQPQHF | TGTGCCAGTAGTATAGATAAGGGGGAGCGTCAGCCCCAGCATTTT
TRBJ1-1 | TRBV14 | 15 | NA | NA | CASSQVVEGNTEAFF | TGTGCCAGCAGCCAAGTAGTCGAGGGGAACACTGAAGCTTTCTTT
TRBJ2-7 | TRBV4-2 | 15 | NA | NA | CASSQALTDSYEQYF | TGTGCCAGCAGCCAGGCGTTGACAGACTCCTACGAGCAGTACTTC
TRBJ1-2 | TRBV6-5 | 13 | NA | NA | CASHGGLYYGYTF | TGTGCCAGCCACGGGGGATTATACTATGGCTACACCTTC
TRBJ1-4 | TRBV5-4 | 15 | TRBD1 | few | CASSLKGGSNEKLFF | TGTGCCAGCAGCTTGAAAGGGGGCAGTAATGAAAAACTGTTTTTT
TRBJ2-1 | TRBV11-2 | 14 | NA | NA | CASSLDLGGDEQFF | TGTGCCAGCAGCTTAGATCTGGGGGGTGATGAGCAGTTCTTC
TRBJ2-1 | TRBV5-6 | 13 | TRBD1 | NA | CASSSTGGIEQFF | TGTGCCAGCAGCTCGACAGGGGGAATCGAGCAGTTCTTC
TRBJ2-5 | TRBV7-8 | 16 | TRBD2 | NA | CASSLELAGDRETQYF | TGTGCCAGCAGCTTAGAACTAGCGGGAGATAGGGAGACCCAGTACTTC
TRBJ2-3 | TRBV9 | 17 | TRBD2 | NA | CASSARGAGGSTDTQYF | TGTGCCAGCAGCGCCCGGGGAGCGGGAGGAAGCACAGATACGCAGTATTTT
TRBJ1-3 | TRBV7-2 | 12 | NA | NA | CASSGAGDTIYF | TGTGCCAGCAGCGGTGCGGGGGACACCATATATTTT
TRBJ1-2 | TRBV5-4 | 14 | NA | NA | CASSLNGGGYGYTF | TGTGCCAGCAGCTTGAATGGGGGAGGCTATGGCTACACCTTC
TRBJ2-7 | TRBV5-4 | 13 | NA | NA | CASSLAGSYEQYF | TGTGCCAGCAGCTTGGCCGGGTCCTACGAGCAGTACTTC
TRBJ2-1 | TRBV10-3 | 16 | TRBD2 | few | CAITSGTSGSSVEQFF | TGTGCCATTACCTCCGGGACTAGCGGGAGTTCGGTTGAGCAGTTCTTC
TRBJ1-1 | TRBV5-1 | 15 | NA | NA | CASSLGGAWGTEAFF | TGCGCCAGCAGCCTGGGGGGCGCCTGGGGCACTGAAGCTTTCTTT
TRBJ1-2 | TRBV6-5 | 13 | NA | NA | CASSYSVVRDYTF | TGTGCCAGCAGTTACTCGGTCGTGCGGGACTACACCTTC
TRBJ1-1 | TRBV19 | 15 | NA | NA | CASSIGVTFLTEAFF | TGTGCCAGTAGTATTGGAGTTACATTTTTGACTGAAGCTTTCTTT
TRBJ1-3 | TRBV18 | 17 | NA | few | CASSPRGAQGSGNTIYF | TGTGCCAGCTCACCACGGGGCGCACAGGGCTCTGGAAACACCATATATTTT